The clone carrying this TCR beta chain was counted a few times. Its specificity is unknown. This specimen comes from a study of identical twins. TCRdb re-called the 5' RACE reads through MiXCR, storing one row per CDR3 protein. The table includes hundreds of thousands of distinct CDR3 sequences, less than 10% detected once. Study findings and constraints: Conclusions relied on cross-sectional statistical analysis, not following the same donors.

Germline loops: CDR1 LGHNA, CDR2 YNFKEQ. Trimming took 3 bases from V and 4 from J, leaving 9 bases between them. The CDR3 loop spans 13 amino acids. These data are also associated with another study on yellow fever vaccine responses in identical twins. That investigation notes: Each twin's T cell response to the vaccine was reported to look partly convergent and partly personalized.

This receptor was obtained from a woman between 18 and 30 years old in good health. The sequenced material came from PBMCs. The chain recombines TRBV4-2 with TRBJ2-5, with D perhaps matching TRBD2 (5 bases). The CDR3: CASSQRGRETQYF. CDR3 in DNA: TGTGCCAGCAGCCAGAGAGGGAGAGAGACCCAGTACTTC.